The T cell receptor beta chain under discussion was sequenced for a study of T cells after yellow fever vaccination. The study, taken as a whole, reports: A small proportion of clonotypes was detected in both the CD4 and CD8 compartments.

TCRdb re-called the 5' RACE reads through MiXCR, storing one row per CDR3 protein. The sample shows about 260,000 distinct CDR3 sequences, around 4.9% of them seen only once. A word on this clonotype: Its antigen is unidentified.

The specimen comprised CD4+ T cells sorted from PBMCs, sampled on the day of the yellow fever booster vaccination. The TCR was taken from a man aged 18 to 29 who received the YFV17D yellow fever vaccine.

CDR3 loop: CASSREKLGSPLHF. DNA of the CDR3: TGTGCCAGCAGTCGCGAGAAGCTTGGCTCACCCCTCCACTTT. This chain joins TRBV6-2 or TRBV6-3 and TRBJ1-6, with D unclear. Trimming removed 5 bases from V and 10 bases from J, with 15 bases in between. Per germline, CDR1 MNHEY and CDR2 SVGEGT. The CDR3 is 14 residues long.